The 12 T cell receptor beta chains below were found in one sample sequenced in a study of blood T cell repertoires in COVID-19. Only in-frame clones appear in the TCRdb table, and some are missing; sequencing was by immunoSEQ multiplex PCR. The table shows 70,000 to 75,000 clones, with 88% occurring only once. The sample was peripheral blood. These receptors were collected from a human donor in a cohort sampled during active COVID-19.

This chain connects TRBV3-1 (or the pseudogene TRBV3-2) to TRBJ2-7; TRBD2 aligns across 7 bases. In germline, CDR1 is LGHDT, CDR2 YNNKEL (reference sequence). The CDR3 contains 11 residues. Trimming cost V 5 bases and J 10 bases; bases outside gene matches: 5. The CDR3 loop is CASSFREEQYF. In DNA form, the CDR3 reads TGTGCCAGCAGCTTCCGGGAGGAACAGTACTTC.

This rearrangement joins TRBV3-1 (or the pseudogene TRBV3-2) to TRBJ2-7; D is ambiguous. V lost 2 bases, J lost 2 bases, and 7 bases lay in between. This CDR3 spans 13 amino acids. Germline-derived CDR1 and CDR2 are LGHDT and YNNKEL (reference sequence). The CDR3 spells CASSQNRAYEQYF. DNA of the CDR3: TGTGCCAGCAGCCAAAACAGAGCCTACGAGCAGTACTTC.

This sequence joins TRBV19 and TRBJ1-5, with TRBD1 matching 10 bases. The CDR3 extends over 16 amino acids. V shed 4 bases, J shed 0 bases, and the junction held 3 bases outside the gene matches. Germline V gene data show CDR1 as LNHDA and CDR2 as SQIVND (reference sequence). The CDR3 here is CASSRRTGGSNQPQHF. In nucleotides, the CDR3 is TGTGCCAGTAGTAGGAGGACAGGGGGTAGCAATCAGCCCCAGCATTTT.

The chain joins TRBV5-1 to TRBJ1-1; D perhaps matches TRBD1 (5 bases). The CDR3 totals 15 residues. Germline lookup yields CDR1 SGHRS and CDR2 YFSETQ. V was shortened by 3 bases and J by 5 bases, with 17 bases between the two germline ends. The CDR3 sequence: CASSSQGAQTTEAFF. DNA for the CDR3: TGCGCCAGCAGCTCGCAAGGGGCTCAAACAACTGAAGCTTTCTTT.

This clone was found a few times. The chain carries TRBV7-2 and TRBJ1-3; D gene uncertain. The CDR3 consists of 13 residues. Germline V gene data show CDR1 as SGHTA and CDR2 as FQGNSA. V was shortened by 5 bases and J by 7 bases, with 12 bases between the two germline ends. CDR3 residues: CASSPASRNTIYF. The CDR3 bases are TGTGCCAGCAGCCCCGCCTCGAGGAACACCATATATTTT.

The rearrangement joins TRBV6-5 to TRBJ2-5; D not resolved. The CDR3 extends over 13 amino acids. V was trimmed by 6 bases and J by 3 bases, leaving 11 bases between them. Germline V gives CDR1 MNHEY, CDR2 SVGAGI. DNA for the CDR3: TGTGCCAGCAGAGTAAGAGTAGAAGAGACCCAGTACTTC. This encodes CASRVRVEETQYF.

The chain links TRBV3-1 (or the pseudogene TRBV3-2) to TRBJ2-7; D unclear. The CDR3 runs 14 residues. Trimming took 0 bases from V and 2 from J, leaving 8 bases between them. In germline, CDR1 is LGHDT, CDR2 YNNKEL (reference sequence). This CDR3 is CASSQDFTAYEQYF. CDR3 bases: TGTGCCAGCAGCCAAGATTTTACAGCCTACGAGCAGTACTTC.

The chain has TRBV4-3 and TRBJ1-2; D ambiguous. V lost 0 bases, J lost 0 bases, and 14 bases lay in between. The CDR3 has 17 amino acids. The germline CDR1 and CDR2 sequences are LGHNA and YSLEER. The CDR3 sequence: CASSQDLGEATNYGYTF. CDR3 DNA: TGCGCCAGCAGCCAAGATCTCGGGGAGGCTACTAACTATGGCTACACCTTC.

Comments on this clone: Distinct nucleotide sequences in the sample also encode this CDR3. The chain has TRBV5-5 and TRBJ2-6; a possible D gene is TRBD2 (5 bases). Germline loops: CDR1 SGHKS, CDR2 YYEKEE (reference sequence). The CDR3 is 15 residues long. V lost 2 bases and J 0 bases, leaving 6 bases between the germline ends. The CDR3 reads CASSLGGSGANVLTF. Written as DNA, the CDR3 is TGTGCCAGCAGCTTAGGAGGCTCTGGGGCCAACGTCCTGACTTTC.

V usage is TRBV30 and J usage is TRBJ1-3; tentative D call: TRBD1 (5 bases). The CDR3 runs to 13 residues. Trimming took off 2 bases at V and 4 bases at J, with 9 bases between the two ends. Germline CDR1 GTSNPN, CDR2 SVGIG (reference sequence). This chain's CDR3 is CAWSMGRGNTIYF. The CDR3 DNA sequence: TGTGCCTGGAGTATGGGGCGAGGAAACACCATATATTTT.

The rearrangement uses TRBV7-2 and TRBJ2-3; D is undetermined. Germline V CDR1 and CDR2: SGHTA, FQGNSA. The germline V and J ends were trimmed by 0 bases and 0 bases, with 4 bases remaining between them. This CDR3 is 14 amino acids long. CDR3 amino acids: CASSLAPSTDTQYF. The CDR3 DNA follows: TGTGCCAGCAGCTTAGCCCCGAGCACAGATACGCAGTATTTT.

This rearrangement joins TRBV5-1 to TRBJ1-1; unclear D gene. This CDR3 has 14 residues. V lost 2 bases, J lost 1 base, and 9 bases lay in between. Germline V gene data show CDR1 as SGHRS and CDR2 as YFSETQ. CDR3 region: CASSLIPENTEAFF. CDR3 bases: TGCGCCAGCAGCTTAATACCAGAGAACACTGAAGCTTTCTTT.